This is a list of T cell receptor beta chains from one sample in a study of blood T cell repertoires in COVID-19. Sequencing was performed with immunoSEQ multiplex PCR; in TCRdb, only in-frame clones are kept and a portion is missing. The sample includes under 300,000 clones, 70% to 80% seen only once; the top ten take 3% to 3.5%. Material: peripheral blood. The receptors were sampled from a woman of 80 years or more with acute or convalescent COVID-19. The conserved cysteine and the conserved F or W are not part of the CDR3 here. The order of the fields is J gene, D gene, V gene, CDR3 protein. A D gene is named only where the DNA matches it firmly.

>TRBJ2-5|.|TRBV30
ARGTGGRETQY
>TRBJ2-7|TRBD2|TRBV2
ASRITSGSGEQY
>TRBJ2-1|TRBD2|TRBV3-1/TRBV3-2
ASSPPGLAGFGEQF
>TRBJ1-2|TRBD1|TRBV2
ASRRTGGIYGYT
>TRBJ1-5|.|TRBV27
ASSLEGESNQPQH
>TRBJ1-2|.|TRBV19
ASSIPGRANYGYT
>TRBJ2-5|TRBD2|TRBV18
ASSPPVQAGGETQY
>TRBJ1-1|.|TRBV27
ASRTNTEAF
>TRBJ1-2|TRBD1|TRBV3-1/TRBV3-2
ASSQNDRGGKGYT
>TRBJ1-1|.|TRBV3-1/TRBV3-2
ASSQVDGLEAF
>TRBJ2-7|TRBD2|TRBV2
ASSRLAGAEQY
>TRBJ2-7|.|TRBV27
ASSFYPYRSSYEQY
>TRBJ2-7|.|TRBV21-1
ASSKGEAGGLYEQY
>TRBJ2-4|.|TRBV27
ASSLRQDKNIQY
>TRBJ1-2|TRBD1|TRBV6-5
ASGQGSNYGYT
>TRBJ2-3|.|TRBV2
ASKRGSTQY
>TRBJ2-1|TRBD2|TRBV5-1
ASSLVAGANEQF
>TRBJ2-2|.|TRBV11-2
ASSRPGQRNTGELF
>TRBJ2-1|.|TRBV28
ASSPRSEQF
>TRBJ1-5|.|TRBV12-3/TRBV12-4
ASTHTGGQPQH
>TRBJ1-2|TRBD1|TRBV27
ASSSTATGNGYT
>TRBJ2-3|.|TRBV12-3/TRBV12-4
ASSPKGNTQY
>TRBJ2-2|.|TRBV7-2
ASSPGTWGGELF
>TRBJ1-2|TRBD1|TRBV6-2/TRBV6-3
ASSGQGRRGYT
>TRBJ1-3|.|TRBV19
ASSTPVSGNTIY
>TRBJ2-3|TRBD2|TRBV3-1/TRBV3-2
ASSHLAGWNSDTQY
>TRBJ2-3|.|TRBV19
ATRPGVSTDTQY
>TRBJ2-1|.|TRBV5-6
ASSYINEQF
>TRBJ2-7|TRBD2|TRBV9
ASSAQVGRGVYEQY